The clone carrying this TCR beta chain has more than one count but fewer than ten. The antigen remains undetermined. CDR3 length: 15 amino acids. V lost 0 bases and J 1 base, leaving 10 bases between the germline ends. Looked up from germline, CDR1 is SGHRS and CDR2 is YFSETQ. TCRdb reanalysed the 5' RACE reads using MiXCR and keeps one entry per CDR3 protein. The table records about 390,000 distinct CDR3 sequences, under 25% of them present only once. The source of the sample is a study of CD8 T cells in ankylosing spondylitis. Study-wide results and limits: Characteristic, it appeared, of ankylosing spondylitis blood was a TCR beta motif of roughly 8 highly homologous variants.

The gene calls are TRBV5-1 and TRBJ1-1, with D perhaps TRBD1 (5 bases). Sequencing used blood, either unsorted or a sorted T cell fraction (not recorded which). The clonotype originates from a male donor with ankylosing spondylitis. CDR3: CASSLGRGTNTEAFF. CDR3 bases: TGCGCCAGCAGCTTGGGGAGGGGTACGAACACTGAAGCTTTCTTT.